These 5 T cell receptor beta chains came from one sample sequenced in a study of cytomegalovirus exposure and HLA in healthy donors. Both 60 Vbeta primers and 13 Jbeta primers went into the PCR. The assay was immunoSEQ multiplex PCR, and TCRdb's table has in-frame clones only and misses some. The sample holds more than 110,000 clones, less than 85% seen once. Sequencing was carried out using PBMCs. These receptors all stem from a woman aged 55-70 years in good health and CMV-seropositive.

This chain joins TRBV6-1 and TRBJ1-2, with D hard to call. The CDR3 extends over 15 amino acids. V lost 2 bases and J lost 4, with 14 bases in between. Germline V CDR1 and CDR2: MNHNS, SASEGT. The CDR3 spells CASSELATVTYGYTF. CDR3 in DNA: TGTGCCAGCAGTGAATTGGCTACAGTTACCTATGGCTACACCTTC.

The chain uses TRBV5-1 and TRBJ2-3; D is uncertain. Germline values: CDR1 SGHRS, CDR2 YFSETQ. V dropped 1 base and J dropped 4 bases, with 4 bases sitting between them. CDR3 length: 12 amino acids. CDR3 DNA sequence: TGCGCCAGCAGCTTGTACTCAGATACGCAGTATTTT. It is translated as CASSLYSDTQYF.

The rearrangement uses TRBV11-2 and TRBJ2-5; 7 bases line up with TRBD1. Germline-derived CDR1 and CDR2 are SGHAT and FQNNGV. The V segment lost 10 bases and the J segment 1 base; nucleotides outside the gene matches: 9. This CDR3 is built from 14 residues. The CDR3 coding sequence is TGTGCCACGTCGCGACAGGGTTTCCAAGAGACCCAGTACTTC. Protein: CATSRQGFQETQYF.

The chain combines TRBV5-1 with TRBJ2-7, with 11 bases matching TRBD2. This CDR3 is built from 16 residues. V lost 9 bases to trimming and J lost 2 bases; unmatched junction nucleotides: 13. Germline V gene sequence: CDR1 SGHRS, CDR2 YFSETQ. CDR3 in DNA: TGCGCCAAAGAGGGGGGCATAGCGGGAGGGCCCTACGAGCAGTACTTC. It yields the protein CAKEGGIAGGPYEQYF.

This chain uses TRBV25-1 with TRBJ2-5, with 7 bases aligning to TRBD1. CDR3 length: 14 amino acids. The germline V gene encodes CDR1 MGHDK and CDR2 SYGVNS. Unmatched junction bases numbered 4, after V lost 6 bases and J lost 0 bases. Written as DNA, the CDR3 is TGTGCCAGCAGAGGGACAGCCTACCAAGAGACCCAGTACTTC. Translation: CASRGTAYQETQYF.